The clone carrying this T cell receptor (beta chain) was seen only once. The sample is drawn from a study of T cell changes during pregnancy in multiple sclerosis. Some clones are missing from TCRdb's copy, which holds only in-frame ones; the method was immunoSEQ multiplex PCR. The repertoire holds 40,000 or so clones, with approximately 93% as singletons. This TCR derives from a female donor with multiple sclerosis, enrolled in a pregnancy study. The sample here was CD8+ T cells from peripheral blood mononuclear cells, taken in the third trimester of pregnancy.

The CDR3 region is CASSFEQGGQYF. The CDR3 nucleotides read TGTGCCAGCAGCTTTGAACAGGGGGGGCAGTACTTC. The V gene is TRBV7-8, the J gene TRBJ2-7; 8 positions agree with TRBD1. The CDR3 runs 12 residues. V was clipped by 3 bases and J by 9 bases; unmatched bases: 4. CDR1 and CDR2 from the germline V gene are SGHVS and FQNEAQ. Combining the CDR3 with reference TRBV7-8 and TRBJ2-7 gives the whole variable domain GAGVSQSPRYKVAKRGQDVALRCDPISGHVSLFWYQQALGQGPEFLTYFQNEAQLDKSGLPSDRFFAERPEGSVSTLKIQRTQQEDSAVYLCASSFEQGGQYFGPGTRLTVT.